Following are 28 T cell receptor beta chains from one sample sequenced in a study of glioma-infiltrating T cells after dendritic cell vaccination. Libraries were prepared by immunoSEQ multiplex PCR; TCRdb keeps only in-frame clonotypes and omits some of them. The profile shows about 49,000 clones, 85% of them singletons. This material consisted of blood, taken before dendritic cell vaccination. These receptors were obtained from a human donor with glioblastoma.

CDR3 DNA: TGTGCCATCAGTGAGTCAAGGCGAGGGCCTACGAACACTGAAGCTTTCTTT. Its translation: CAISESRRGPTNTEAFF. The chain links TRBV10-3 to TRBJ1-1; D unclear. Trimming removed 0 bases from V and 1 base from J, with 15 bases in between. The CDR3 covers 17 residues. Germline V gives CDR1 ENHRY, CDR2 SYGVKD.

The V call is TRBV19, the J call TRBJ1-1; the match to TRBD1 covers 7 bases. The CDR3 sequence is 17 residues long. Germline values: CDR1 LNHDA, CDR2 SQIVND (reference sequence). As DNA, the CDR3 is TGTGCATCCATTGGGGGAGAGGGGGCGCTTAGGAACACTGAAGCTTTCTTT. Translating it yields CASIGGEGALRNTEAFF.

The V call is TRBV7-2, the J call TRBJ2-7, with D hard to call. CDR1 is SGHTA, CDR2 FQGNSA, per germline. The CDR3 length is 12 residues. Between the trimmed V and J ends, which lost 5 bases and 3 bases, there was a span of 8 bases. CDR3 coding DNA: TGTGCCAGCAGCGTCGCGTACTACGAGCAGTACTTC. Translated, it gives CASSVAYYEQYF.

The chain uses TRBV7-8 and TRBJ1-2; no definite D call. V was shortened by 1 base and J by 3 bases, with 3 bases between the two germline ends. Germline loops: CDR1 SGHVS, CDR2 FQNEAQ. The CDR3 contains 12 residues. Written as DNA, the CDR3 is TGTGCCAGCAGCTTAGGAGACTATGGCTACACCTTC. As protein: CASSLGDYGYTF.

The chain combines TRBV9 with TRBJ2-6; D may be TRBD2 (5 bases). Germline V CDR1 and CDR2: SGDLS, YYNGEE. This CDR3 comprises 17 residues. Trimming cost V 1 base and J 0 bases, with 11 bases left between them. The DNA for the CDR3 is TGTGCCAGCAGCGTATACGGGATTGCCTCTGGGGCCAACGTCCTGACTTTC. It specifies CASSVYGIASGANVLTF.

The V and J genes are TRBV6-1 and TRBJ2-2; D possibly corresponds to TRBD1 (6 bases). The CDR3 loop spans 14 amino acids. CDR1 is MNHNS and CDR2 is SASEGT in the germline V gene. V was shortened by 7 bases and J by 3 bases, with 12 bases between the two germline ends. CDR3 nucleotides: TGTGCCAGCATCGGCCCAGGGGACACCGGGGAGCTGTTTTTT. This encodes CASIGPGDTGELFF.

This clone showed up just once. A read error may account for a junction end that differs from germline. The chain recombines TRBV7-7 with TRBJ2-3, with 7 bases matching TRBD2. Germline CDR1 reads SSHAT; CDR2 reads FNYEAQ (reference sequence). The CDR3 covers 15 residues. CDR3: CASSFSPGGADTQYF. The CDR3 DNA reads as TGTGCTAGCAGCTTCTCCCCGGGGGGAGCAGATACGCAGTATTTT. Together with reference TRBV7-7 and TRBJ2-3, the CDR3 gives the full variable domain: GAGVSQSPRYKVTKRGQDVTLRCDPISSHATLYWYQQALGQGPEFLTYFNYEAQPDKSGLPSDRFSAERPEGSISTLTIQRTEQRDSAMYRCASSFSPGGADTQYFGPGTRLTVL.

This chain links TRBV7-2 with TRBJ2-5; 8 bases match TRBD2. This CDR3 contains 16 residues. V was pared by 1 base and J by 5 bases, with 9 bases of the junction left unmatched. CDR1 is SGHTA, CDR2 FQGNSA, per germline. The CDR3 nucleotides are TGTGCCAGCAGCTTAGGTTATAGCGGGAATGGGGAGACCCAGTACTTC. Amino acids: CASSLGYSGNGETQYF.

The rearrangement uses TRBV10-3 and TRBJ2-5; 9 bases line up with TRBD1. The CDR3 has 16 residues. Per germline, CDR1 ENHRY and CDR2 SYGVKD. J lost 5 bases, V lost 0 bases, and 7 bases had no gene match. The CDR3 spells CAISESIDRGEETQYF. For the CDR3, the DNA is TGTGCCATCAGTGAGTCGATCGACAGGGGGGAGGAGACCCAGTACTTC.

With respect to this clone: This CDR3 is also generated by other DNA sequences in the sample. The chain recombines TRBV11-3 with TRBJ1-1; D gene uncertain. CDR1 SGHNT and CDR2 YENEEA come from the germline V gene. The CDR3 has 14 amino acids. Trimming cost V 1 base and J 1 base, with 7 bases left between them. CDR3 protein: CASSLGLQNTEAFF. The CDR3 DNA reads TGTGCCAGCAGCTTAGGACTCCAGAACACTGAAGCTTTCTTT.

This clone was found once. This chain joins TRBV5-1 and TRBJ2-2; a possible D gene is TRBD1 (5 bases). The germline V gene encodes CDR1 SGHRS and CDR2 YFSETQ. The CDR3 runs to 15 residues. Between the trimmed V and J ends, which lost 6 bases and 5 bases, there was a span of 17 bases. CDR3 bases: TGCGCCAGCATTCCAGTGGCTCCAGGGACCGGGGAGCTGTTTTTT. It translates to CASIPVAPGTGELFF.

CDR3 nucleotides: TGTGCCAGCAGCTTAGAAGGGGGCTGGAATCAGCCCCAGCATTTT. This sequence encodes CASSLEGGWNQPQHF. The rearrangement uses TRBV7-8 and TRBJ1-5, with 7 nucleotides matching TRBD1. This CDR3 has 15 residues. Trimming cost V 1 base and J 4 bases; bases outside gene matches: 4. From germline, CDR1 is SGHVS and CDR2 FQNEAQ.

The chain is built from TRBV18 and TRBJ1-1; maybe TRBD1 (6 bases). Germline loops: CDR1 KGHSH, CDR2 LQKENI. V was pared by 6 bases and J by 1 base, with 15 bases between. There are 15 residues in the CDR3. The CDR3 nucleotides read TGTGCCAGCTCTGGGGCGATACAGGGGAACACTGAAGCTTTCTTT. Amino acids: CASSGAIQGNTEAFF.

The chain links TRBV7-9 to TRBJ2-6, with a possible D match to TRBD1 (5 bases). CDR1 and CDR2 from the germline V gene are SEHNR and FQNEAQ (reference sequence). The V end lost 4 bases, the J end lost 0 bases, and 16 bases lay between the germline ends. CDR3 length: 18 amino acids. In nucleotides, the CDR3 is TGTGCCAGCAGCTCAGCCGGACACCCAACCTCTGGGGCCAACGTCCTGACTTTC. Residues: CASSSAGHPTSGANVLTF.

This clone was observed a handful of times. The chain is built from TRBV2 and TRBJ1-1; D is unclear. V was shortened by 8 bases and J by 3 bases, with 7 bases between the two germline ends. Germline V CDR1 and CDR2: SNHLY, FYNNEI. The CDR3 is 11 amino acids. This CDR3 is CASDRDTEAFF. DNA for the CDR3: TGTGCCAGCGATAGAGACACTGAAGCTTTCTTT.

This clone was recorded once. The chain combines TRBV25-1 with TRBJ2-5; TRBD2 might be the D (5 bases). The germline gives CDR1 MGHDK, CDR2 SYGVNS. The CDR3 has 18 residues. Trimming removed 7 bases from V and 2 bases from J, with 26 bases in between. The CDR3 region has the DNA TGTGCCAGCACGGATCAAGTCCCCAACAGCGGATTTCAAGAGACCCAGTACTTC. Protein: CASTDQVPNSGFQETQYF.

The rearrangement joins TRBV6-1 to TRBJ2-7, with D maybe TRBD2 (5 bases). The CDR3 extends over 10 amino acids. The V end lost 3 bases, the J end lost 9 bases, and 6 bases lay between the germline ends. Per germline, CDR1 MNHNS and CDR2 SASEGT. This CDR3 reads CASSDAGQYF. In DNA, the CDR3 is TGTGCCAGCAGTGACGCGGGGCAGTACTTC.

The sample holds one count of this clone. The genes are TRBV7-2 and TRBJ1-1; D may be TRBD1 (6 bases). Trimming took off 0 bases at V and 5 bases at J, with 13 bases between the two ends. This CDR3 comprises 15 residues. Germline loops: CDR1 SGHTA, CDR2 FQGNSA. DNA of the CDR3: TGTGCCAGCAGCTTAGCAGGGGGGGGAAGTACTGAAGCTTTCTTT. This encodes CASSLAGGGSTEAFF.

The V and J genes are TRBV10-3 and TRBJ1-2; TRBD1 agrees at 8 bases. The V segment lost 4 bases and the J segment 9 bases; nucleotides outside the gene matches: 10. Germline V lookup: CDR1 ENHRY, CDR2 SYGVKD. CDR3 length: 14 residues. CDR3 bases: TGTGCCATCAGTGGCGGACAGGGAGTAGAAAGCTACACCTTC. Amino acid sequence: CAISGGQGVESYTF.

In this sample, this clone turned up once. V and J are TRBV6-6 and TRBJ1-2; the match to TRBD1 covers 8 bases. The CDR3 totals 16 residues. From germline, CDR1 is MNHNY and CDR2 SVGAGI (reference sequence). V dropped 2 bases and J dropped 4; count of bases not matched to a gene: 9. CDR3 DNA: TGTGCCAGCAGTTACCGCTCGGACAGGGCGATCTATGGCTACACCTTC. As protein: CASSYRSDRAIYGYTF.

V gene TRBV29-1 combines with J gene TRBJ1-2; TRBD1 matches at 8 bases. The CDR3 consists of 13 residues. Germline loops: CDR1 SQVTM, CDR2 ANQGSEA. Unmatched junction bases numbered 4, after V lost 2 bases and J lost 5 bases. For the CDR3, the DNA is TGCAGCGTTGAACGAGGGACAGGTTATGGCTACACCTTC. Translated: CSVERGTGYGYTF.

The rearrangement joins TRBV7-8 to TRBJ1-1; TRBD1 agrees at 8 bases. Trimming took 5 bases from V and 5 from J; bases not matched to a gene: 13. Germline V gene sequence: CDR1 SGHVS, CDR2 FQNEAQ. The CDR3 has 16 amino acids. CDR3: CASSLRGPTVQTEAFF. CDR3 sequence (DNA): TGTGCCAGCAGCCTCAGGGGGCCGACAGTTCAAACTGAAGCTTTCTTT.

This clone was picked up one time. This chain connects TRBV5-1 to TRBJ2-5, with 9 bases that match TRBD2. Judging by the DNA end, TRBJ2-7 fits better; the J call may be wrong. Germline V gene sequence: CDR1 SGHRS, CDR2 YFSETQ. The CDR3 has 14 amino acids. CDR3 DNA: TGCGCCAGCAGCCCTTCGGGACTAGCTAACGAGCAGTACTTC. This gives the protein CASSPSGLANEQYF.

This clone was observed a single time. CDR3 nucleotide sequence: TGTGCCAGCAGTACTGGGACTAGCGGGGTGTCAGAGCAGTACTTC. Translated, it gives CASSTGTSGVSEQYF. This sequence joins TRBV5-6 and TRBJ2-7; TRBD2 matches at 13 bases. The germline gives CDR1 SGHDT, CDR2 YYEEEE. The CDR3 sequence is 15 residues long. With 5 bases clipped from V and 7 bases from J, the junction kept 9 bases outside the gene matches.

V is TRBV5-4 and J is TRBJ1-1; the D is unclear. Per the germline V gene, CDR1 is SGHNT and CDR2 is YYREEE (reference sequence). The germline V and J ends were trimmed by 0 bases and 1 base, with 10 bases remaining between them. This CDR3 is 15 amino acids long. The CDR3 region has the DNA TGTGCCAGCAGCTTGGATCCGGTACGGAACACTGAAGCTTTCTTT. Translating it yields CASSLDPVRNTEAFF.

The chain couples TRBV19 to TRBJ1-2; 9 nucleotides match TRBD1. The CDR3 loop spans 15 amino acids. V trimming: 5 bases; J trimming: 0 bases; junction bases outside the gene matches: 4. Germline V gives CDR1 LNHDA, CDR2 SQIVND (reference sequence). The CDR3 nucleotides are TGTGCCAGTAGTCAGGACAGGGGTGCTAACTATGGCTACACCTTC. Its protein product is CASSQDRGANYGYTF.

This chain uses TRBV29-1 with TRBJ1-4; D remains unclear. Trimming removed 6 bases at V and 0 bases at J, with 11 bases between. Germline CDR1 is SQVTM and CDR2 is ANQGSEA. The CDR3 is 14 residues long. CDR3 DNA: TGCAGCGTGCCCACGACTTCAACTAATGAAAAACTGTTTTTT. Translation: CSVPTTSTNEKLFF.

This clone was found a few times. The chain recombines TRBV27 with TRBJ2-1, with 7 bases that match TRBD1. Germline trimming cut 8 bases from V and 10 bases from J; bases unmatched to any gene: 2. The CDR3 sequence is 10 residues long. The germline gives CDR1 MNHEY, CDR2 SMNVEV (reference sequence). CDR3 nucleotide sequence: TGTGCCAGCGGCAGGGGGGAGCAGTTCTTC. It is translated as CASGRGEQFF.